This T cell receptor (beta chain) is from a study of vaccination and CD4 T cells after COVID-19. General study results and limits: With convalescent patients, a median roughly 88% of reactive clones emerged solely after vaccination.

Germline V gene data show CDR1 as SGHRS and CDR2 as YFSETQ. The germline V and J ends were trimmed by 1 base and 4 bases, with 15 bases remaining between them. The CDR3 has 15 amino acids. The Oncomine TCR Beta short-read assay sequenced DNA from cultured CD4+ T cells. From the PCR reads, TCRdb called clonotypes with MiXCR, one entry per CDR3 protein. The sample holds some 16,000 distinct CDR3 sequences, around 50% seen once. Points on this clonotype: Antigen specificity is unknown.

Treatment: roughly ten-day PBMC culture with coronavirus spike peptide pools or control peptides (ViraFEST assay). Culture of 1.5 million to 2 million PBMCs per well took place with about 10 IU/ml IL-2 and 8 to 10 ug/ml peptide pools. Negative selection separated CD4+ T cells from approximately 9-day cultures. This TCR came from a human donor who had recovered from COVID-19. Input material: CD4+ T cells from blood, cultured in vitro. The rearrangement links TRBV5-1 to TRBJ2-7; tentatively, D is TRBD2 (6 bases). The CDR3 nucleotides read TGCGCCAGCAGCTTGACCGGAGGGGATGGGTACGAGCAGTACTTC. The encoded protein is CASSLTGGDGYEQYF.